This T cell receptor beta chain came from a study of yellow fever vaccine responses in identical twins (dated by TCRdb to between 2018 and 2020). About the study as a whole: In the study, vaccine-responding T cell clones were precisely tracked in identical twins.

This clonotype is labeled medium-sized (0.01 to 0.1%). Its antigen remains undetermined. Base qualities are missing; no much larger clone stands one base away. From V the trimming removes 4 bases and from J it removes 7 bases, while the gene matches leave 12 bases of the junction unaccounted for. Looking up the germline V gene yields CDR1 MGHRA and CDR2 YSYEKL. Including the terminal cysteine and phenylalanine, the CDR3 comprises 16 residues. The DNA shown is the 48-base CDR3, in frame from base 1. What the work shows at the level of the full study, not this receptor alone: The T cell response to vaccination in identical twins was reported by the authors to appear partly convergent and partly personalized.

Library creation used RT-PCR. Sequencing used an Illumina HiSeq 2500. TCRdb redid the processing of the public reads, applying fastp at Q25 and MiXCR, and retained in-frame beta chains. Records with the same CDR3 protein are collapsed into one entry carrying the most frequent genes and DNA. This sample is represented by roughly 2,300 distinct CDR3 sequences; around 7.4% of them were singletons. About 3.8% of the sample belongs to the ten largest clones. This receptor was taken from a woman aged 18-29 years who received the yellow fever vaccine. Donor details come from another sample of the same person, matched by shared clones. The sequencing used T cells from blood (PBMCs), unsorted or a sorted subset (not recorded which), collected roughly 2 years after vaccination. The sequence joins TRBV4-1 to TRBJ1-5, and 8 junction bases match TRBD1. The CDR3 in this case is CASSPQPGQVGQPQHF. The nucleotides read TGCGCCAGCAGCCCGCAACCGGGACAGGTAGGGCAGCCCCAGCATTTT.